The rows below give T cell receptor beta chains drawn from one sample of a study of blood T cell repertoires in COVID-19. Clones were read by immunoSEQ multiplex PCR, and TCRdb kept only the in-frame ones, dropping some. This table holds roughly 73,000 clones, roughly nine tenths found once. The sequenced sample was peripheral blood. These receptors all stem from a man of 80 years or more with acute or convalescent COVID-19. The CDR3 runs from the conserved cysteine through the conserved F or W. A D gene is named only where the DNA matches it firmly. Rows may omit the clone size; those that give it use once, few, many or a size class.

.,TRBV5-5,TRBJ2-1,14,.,TGTGCCAGCAGCTTTGGGGGGGCTGGGCATGAGCAGTTCTTC,CASSFGGAGHEQFF
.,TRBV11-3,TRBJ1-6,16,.,TGTGCCAGCAGCTTAGTAGTCGGGAGGGGCAATTCACCCCTCCACTTT,CASSLVVGRGNSPLHF
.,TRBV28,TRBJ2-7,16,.,TGTGCCAGCAGTTTAATAGGGGGAGGGTTTGGCTACGAGCAGTACTTC,CASSLIGGGFGYEQYF
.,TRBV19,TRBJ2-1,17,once,TGTGCCAGTAGTATAGAAGGTGCGGCTAGCGCCTACAATGAGCAGTTCTTC,CASSIEGAASAYNEQFF
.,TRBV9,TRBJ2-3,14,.,TGTGCCAGCAGCGTAGCACAGAGCACAGATACGCAGTATTTT,CASSVAQSTDTQYF
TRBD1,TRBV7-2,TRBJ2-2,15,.,TGTGCCAGCAGTAGGGACAGGGGGCGGTCCGGGGAGCTGTTTTTT,CASSRDRGRSGELFF
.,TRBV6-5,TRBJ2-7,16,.,TGTGCCAGCAGTTACTCAGACAGACCTAGCTCCTACGAGCAGTACTTC,CASSYSDRPSSYEQYF
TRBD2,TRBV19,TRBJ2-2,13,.,TGTGCCAGTACCGGGGGGTTCACCGGGGAGCTGTTTTTT,CASTGGFTGELFF
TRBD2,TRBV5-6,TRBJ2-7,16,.,TGTGCCAGCAGCAGCCGGACTAGCGGGTACCGCTACGAGCAGTACTTC,CASSSRTSGYRYEQYF
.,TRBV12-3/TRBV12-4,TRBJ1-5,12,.,TGTGCCAGCAGCCCAGTCAATCAGCCCCAGCATTTT,CASSPVNQPQHF
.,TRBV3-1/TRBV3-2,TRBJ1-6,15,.,TGTGCCAGCAGCCAAGGCCGGGGAAATAATTCACCCCTCCACTTT,CASSQGRGNNSPLHF
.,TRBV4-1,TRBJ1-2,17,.,TGCGCCAGCAGCCAACCCGCCGTGCTATCGAGGGACAACGGCTACACCTTC,CASSQPAVLSRDNGYTF
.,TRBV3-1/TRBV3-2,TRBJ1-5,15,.,TGTGCCAGCAGCCAAGATTTACAGTTCAATCAGCCCCAGCATTTT,CASSQDLQFNQPQHF
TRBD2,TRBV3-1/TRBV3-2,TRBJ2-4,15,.,TGTGCCAGCAGCCCCAAAGACCGTCCGGGAGGAATTCAGTACTTC,CASSPKDRPGGIQYF
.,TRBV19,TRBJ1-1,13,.,TGTGCCAGTAGTATGTCAGGGGACACTGAAGCTTTCTTT,CASSMSGDTEAFF
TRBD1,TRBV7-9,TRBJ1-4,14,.,TGTGCCAGCAGCTATACAGGGGGATCTGAAAAACTGTTTTTT,CASSYTGGSEKLFF
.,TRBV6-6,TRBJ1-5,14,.,TGTGCCAGCAGTTACGCGACACACAATCAGCCCCAGCATTTT,CASSYATHNQPQHF
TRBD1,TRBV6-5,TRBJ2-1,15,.,TGTGCCAGCCAATCAGGGGGCGCGACCTACAATGAGCAGTTCTTC,CASQSGGATYNEQFF
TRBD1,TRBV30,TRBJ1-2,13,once,TGTGCCTGGTCCAGACAGGGCAACTATGGCTACACCTTC,CAWSRQGNYGYTF
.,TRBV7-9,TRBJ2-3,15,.,TGTGCCAGCAGCTTAGGGACAGTGGGCACAGATACGCAGTATTTT,CASSLGTVGTDTQYF
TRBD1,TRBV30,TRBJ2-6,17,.,TGTGCCTGGAGTTGGACAGGGGGCGCCGCTGGGGCCAACGTCCTGACTTTC,CAWSWTGGAAGANVLTF
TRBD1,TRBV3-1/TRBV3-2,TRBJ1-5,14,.,TGTGCCAGCAGTGAGACAGGGCTATGGCAGCCCCAGCATTTT,CASSETGLWQPQHF
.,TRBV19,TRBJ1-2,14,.,TGTGCCAGTAGTCTCGTCGTAGCTAACTATGGCTACACCTTC,CASSLVVANYGYTF
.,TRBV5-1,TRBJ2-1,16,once,TGCGCCAGCAGCTCCTCCAGCGTACGCTCCTACAATGAGCAGTTCTTC,CASSSSSVRSYNEQFF
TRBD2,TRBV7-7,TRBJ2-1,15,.,TGTGCCAGCAGCCCCGGGACTAGCGGGAGTAATGAGCAGTTCTTC,CASSPGTSGSNEQFF
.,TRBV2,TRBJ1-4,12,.,TGTGCCAGCAGTGGTGAGGTTGAAAAACTGTTTTTT,CASSGEVEKLFF
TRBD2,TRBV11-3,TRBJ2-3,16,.,TGTGCCAGCAGCTCGGGACTAGCGGGAGCCACAGATACGCAGTATTTT,CASSSGLAGATDTQYF
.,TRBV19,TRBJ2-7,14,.,TGTGCCAGTAGCCGGTCAGGGGAAAGCTACGAGCAGTACTTC,CASSRSGESYEQYF
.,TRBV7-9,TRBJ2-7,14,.,TGTGCCAGCAGTGGGTGGAGGGGAACCTACGAGCAGTACTTC,CASSGWRGTYEQYF
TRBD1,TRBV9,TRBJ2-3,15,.,TGTGCCAGCAGCGACCGGGACAGGGGGGCCAATACGCAGTATTTT,CASSDRDRGANTQYF
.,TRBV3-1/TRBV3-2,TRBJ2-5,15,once,TGTGCCAGCAGCCAAGCGGCGGGCCGACAAGAGACCCAGTACTTC,CASSQAAGRQETQYF
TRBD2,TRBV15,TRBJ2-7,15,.,TGTGCCACCAGCAGAGACCCGGGACTAGCGGGGGAGCAGTACTTC,CATSRDPGLAGEQYF
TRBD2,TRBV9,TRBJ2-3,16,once,TGTGCCAGCAGCGTAGAGGAGGGAGGGGGCACAGATACGCAGTATTTT,CASSVEEGGGTDTQYF
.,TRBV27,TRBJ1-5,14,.,TGTGCCAGCAGTTTAAGGGCGGGAATTCAGCCCCAGCATTTT,CASSLRAGIQPQHF
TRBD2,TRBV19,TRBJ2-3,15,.,TGTGCCAGTAGTCCTTTAGCGGGGGCTTCAGATACGCAGTATTTT,CASSPLAGASDTQYF
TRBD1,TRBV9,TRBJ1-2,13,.,TGTGCCAGCAGCGTCCAGGGGGCGTCTGGCTACACCTTC,CASSVQGASGYTF
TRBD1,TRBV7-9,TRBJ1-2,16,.,TGTGCCAGCAGCCCAGGGGGGTTTGGGGAAAACTATGGCTACACCTTC,CASSPGGFGENYGYTF
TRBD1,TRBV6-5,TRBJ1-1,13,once,TGTGCCAGCAGCCCAGGGGGGTCTACTGAAGCTTTCTTT,CASSPGGSTEAFF
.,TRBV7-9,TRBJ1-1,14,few,TGTGCCAGCAGTCCTTGGACTGCTACTGCTGAAGCTTTCTTT,CASSPWTATAEAFF
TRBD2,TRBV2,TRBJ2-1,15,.,TGTGCCAGCAGTGGTCTAGCGGGGGGTTACAATGAGCAGTTCTTC,CASSGLAGGYNEQFF
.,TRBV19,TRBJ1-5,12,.,TGTGCCAGTAGTATCGGGGGACAGCCCCAGCATTTT,CASSIGGQPQHF
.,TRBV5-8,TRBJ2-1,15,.,TGTGCCAGCAGCCGGGACACTGGGTCCTACAATGAGCAGTTCTTC,CASSRDTGSYNEQFF